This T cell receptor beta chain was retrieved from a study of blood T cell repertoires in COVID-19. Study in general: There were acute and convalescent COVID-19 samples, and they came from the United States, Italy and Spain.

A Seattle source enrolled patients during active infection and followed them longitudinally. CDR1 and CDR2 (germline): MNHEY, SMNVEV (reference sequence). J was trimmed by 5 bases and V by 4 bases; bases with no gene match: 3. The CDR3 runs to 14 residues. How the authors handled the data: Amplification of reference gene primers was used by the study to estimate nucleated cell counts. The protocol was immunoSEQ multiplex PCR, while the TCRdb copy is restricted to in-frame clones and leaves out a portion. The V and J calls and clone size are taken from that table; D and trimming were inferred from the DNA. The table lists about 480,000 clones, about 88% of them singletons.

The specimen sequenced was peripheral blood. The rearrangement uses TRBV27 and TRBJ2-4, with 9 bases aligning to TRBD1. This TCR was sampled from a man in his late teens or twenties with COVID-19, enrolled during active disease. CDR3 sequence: CASSWGQGQNIQYF. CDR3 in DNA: TGTGCCAGCAGTTGGGGACAGGGCCAAAACATTCAGTACTTC.